Below are 31 T cell receptor beta chains sequenced from a single sample in a study of a mutant IDH1 vaccine in newly diagnosed glioma. Using immunoSEQ multiplex PCR, the repertoire was profiled, and TCRdb retains in-frame clones only, with some absent. The table shows around 84,000 clones, with over 75% occurring only once. For these receptors, no antigen is known. Noted time point: week 47, end of study. Doses comprised 300 ug of mutant IDH1 20-mer peptide each, plus topical imiquimod. Material: PBMCs, obtained from a glioma patient whose treatment included an IDH1 peptide vaccine. All receptors derive from a man aged 40-55 years with glioma.

The chain recombines TRBV27 with TRBJ2-1; D unresolved. V shed 6 bases and J shed 6 bases, with 9 bases lying between them. The germline CDR1 and CDR2 sequences are MNHEY and SMNVEV (reference sequence). The CDR3 totals 12 residues. The CDR3, as DNA: TGTGCCAGCAGGCTAGGAAGCAATGAGCAGTTCTTC. Its translation: CASRLGSNEQFF.

The chain uses TRBV5-1 and TRBJ1-1; 8 positions agree with TRBD1. The CDR3 is made up of 15 amino acids. Germline CDR1 SGHRS, CDR2 YFSETQ. The V gene end was trimmed by 3 bases and the J gene end by 4 bases; junction bases not matched to a gene: 8. The CDR3 here is CASSYTDRVATEAFF. The CDR3 coding sequence is TGCGCCAGCAGCTATACGGACAGGGTCGCCACTGAAGCTTTCTTT.

A few counts support this clone. This chain connects TRBV27 to TRBJ2-1, with TRBD2 identical over 9 bases. The J segment lost 5 bases and the V segment lost 10 bases, leaving 12 bases of the junction unmatched. The CDR3 runs 15 residues. The germline gives CDR1 MNHEY, CDR2 SMNVEV (reference sequence). The CDR3: CATKARGGKDNEQFF. CDR3 coding DNA: TGTGCCACAAAAGCGCGGGGGGGGAAAGACAATGAGCAGTTCTTC.

V is TRBV7-6 and J is TRBJ2-5; weak D call: TRBD2 (6 bases). The CDR3 sequence is 12 residues long. Germline CDR1 is SGHVS and CDR2 is FNYEAQ. V was trimmed by 5 bases and J by 8 bases, leaving 12 bases between them. This CDR3 is CASSPDGGTQYF. In DNA form, the CDR3 reads TGTGCCAGCAGCCCCGACGGGGGAACCCAGTACTTC.

The V gene is TRBV4-3, the J gene TRBJ2-3, with a weak D call TRBD2 (6 bases). The germline CDR1 and CDR2 sequences are LGHNA and YSLEER. The CDR3 covers 14 residues. V lost 1 base and J 4 bases, leaving 9 bases between the germline ends. DNA of the CDR3: TGCGCCAGCAGCCAAGGACGGAGGGCAGATACGCAGTATTTT. It is translated as CASSQGRRADTQYF.

The table lists this clone with a few counts. The chain carries TRBV11-2 and TRBJ1-1; 9 bases agree with TRBD1. The germline gives CDR1 SGHAT, CDR2 FQNNGV. The CDR3 runs to 19 residues. Losses at the gene ends were 1 base for V and 6 bases for J; bases not matched to a gene: 18. CDR3 region: CASSLVLGDREGIKAEAFF. The DNA of the CDR3 is TGTGCCAGCAGCTTAGTATTGGGGGACAGGGAAGGGATCAAAGCTGAAGCTTTCTTT.

This rearrangement joins TRBV5-1 to TRBJ2-1, with a possible D match to TRBD1 (6 bases). The CDR3 length is 12 residues. The V gene's germline CDR1 is SGHRS and CDR2 YFSETQ. Trimming removed 3 bases from V and 7 bases from J, with 8 bases in between. CDR3 sequence (DNA): TGCGCCAGCAGCTCCGACAGGAATGAGCAGTTCTTC. Translating it yields CASSSDRNEQFF.

This sequence joins TRBV4-3 and TRBJ2-5; 8 positions match TRBD1. This CDR3 is built from 18 residues. The V gene end was trimmed by 1 base and the J gene end by 4 bases; junction bases not matched to a gene: 14. The germline gives CDR1 LGHNA, CDR2 YSLEER. CDR3 protein: CASSQAVWAGGFGETQYF. Written as DNA, the CDR3 is TGCGCCAGCAGCCAAGCGGTCTGGGCAGGGGGCTTTGGAGAGACCCAGTACTTC.

Comments on this clone: A read error may account for a junction end that differs from germline. This chain links TRBV7-7 with TRBJ2-5; no definite D call. The CDR3 extends over 13 amino acids. CDR1 and CDR2 from the germline V gene are SSHAT and FNYEAQ (reference sequence). This chain's CDR3 is CASSSNDQETQYF. As DNA, the CDR3 is TGTGCTAGCAGCTCAAATGACCAAGAGACCCAGTACTTC.

The chain links TRBV29-1 to TRBJ2-7, with D perhaps given as TRBD1 or TRBD2 (5 bases each). V was clipped by 6 bases and J by 3 bases, with 12 bases between them. Germline V gives CDR1 SQVTM, CDR2 ANQGSEA. CDR3 size: 12 residues. The CDR3 bases are TGCAGCGTGCAAAGGGACGGCTACGAGCAGTACTTC. Its translation: CSVQRDGYEQYF.

The chain's CDR3 is CASTLQGLTSNQPQHF. CDR3 DNA: TGTGCCAGCACGTTACAGGGGCTAACTAGCAATCAGCCCCAGCATTTT. V usage is TRBV11-2 and J usage is TRBJ1-5, with 7 bases that match TRBD1. The J segment lost 0 bases and the V segment lost 7 bases, leaving 9 bases of the junction unmatched. Germline CDR1 SGHAT, CDR2 FQNNGV. This CDR3 spans 16 amino acids.

The rearrangement joins TRBV15 to TRBJ2-3; 10 nucleotides line up with TRBD2. The CDR3 is made up of 16 amino acids. Trimming removed 3 bases from V and 0 bases from J; junction bases left unmatched: 3. Germline CDR1 and CDR2: LNHNV and YYDKDF (reference sequence). As DNA, the CDR3 is TGTGCCACCAGCAGTGGACTAGCGGTTAGCACAGATACGCAGTATTTT. Amino acids: CATSSGLAVSTDTQYF.

This clone was seen just once. The genes are TRBV9 and TRBJ2-5, with 10 bases lining up with TRBD1. J gave up 5 bases and V 0 bases, and 4 bases lay outside the gene matches. The CDR3 extends over 15 amino acids. The germline gives CDR1 SGDLS, CDR2 YYNGEE. The CDR3 DNA follows: TGTGCCAGCAGCGTAGGACAGGGGGCCGAGGAGACCCAGTACTTC. This encodes CASSVGQGAEETQYF.

The chain has TRBV19 and TRBJ1-1; no definite D call. The CDR3 has 13 amino acids. The V gene lost 8 bases and the J gene lost 5 bases, with 15 bases spanning the gap. Germline V gene data show CDR1 as LNHDA and CDR2 as SQIVND (reference sequence). In nucleotides, the CDR3 is TGTGCCAGTTTTCAAACAGTTGGGACTGAAGCTTTCTTT. Its protein product is CASFQTVGTEAFF.

The chain uses TRBV10-3 and TRBJ2-7, with 7 nucleotides matching TRBD2. Germline trimming cut 7 bases from V and 0 bases from J; bases unmatched to any gene: 3. This CDR3 spans 13 amino acids. In germline, CDR1 is ENHRY, CDR2 SYGVKD. The CDR3 protein is CAIKASGSYEQYF. CDR3 DNA: TGTGCCATCAAAGCTAGCGGCTCCTACGAGCAGTACTTC.

The chain recombines TRBV4-2 with TRBJ2-5; D is possibly TRBD2 (7 bases). The germline V gene has CDR1 LGHNA and CDR2 YNFKEQ. This CDR3 has 13 amino acids. V dropped 8 bases and J dropped 5 bases, with 15 bases sitting between them. The CDR3 DNA reads as TGTGCCAGCGCGGAGGGGGGAGGGGAGACCCAGTACTTC. Translated, it gives CASAEGGGETQYF.

The gene calls are TRBV18 and TRBJ1-5, with 7 bases lining up with TRBD1. After removal of 4 bases from V and 0 bases from J, the junction contained 3 bases not matched to a gene. CDR3 length: 15 residues. The germline gives CDR1 KGHSH, CDR2 LQKENI. The CDR3 coding sequence is TGTGCCAGCTCACGGGACAGTAATAGCAATCAGCCCCAGCATTTT. Residues: CASSRDSNSNQPQHF.

The rearrangement joins TRBV4-3 to TRBJ2-1, with D possibly matching TRBD1 (6 bases). V was pared by 1 base and J by 4 bases, with 8 bases between. The CDR3 length is 14 residues. Germline V CDR1 and CDR2: LGHNA, YSLEER. The CDR3 sequence: CASSQVTGYNEQFF. CDR3 nucleotides: TGCGCCAGCAGCCAAGTGACAGGTTACAATGAGCAGTTCTTC.

This rearrangement joins TRBV5-6 to TRBJ2-1; a possible D gene is TRBD2 (7 bases). V was clipped by 3 bases and J by 8 bases, with 18 bases between them. The CDR3 has 15 amino acids. The germline V gene has CDR1 SGHDT and CDR2 YYEEEE. The CDR3 DNA reads as TGTGCCAGCAGCTCTGGGGGGGCCGGGATGCATGAGCAGTTCTTC. Its translation is CASSSGGAGMHEQFF.

This clone was seen only a few times. J is TRBJ1-3 and V is TRBV7-2, with D possibly TRBD1 on 6 matching bases. The CDR3 totals 14 residues. V shed 5 bases and J shed 0 bases, with 8 bases lying between them. From germline, CDR1 is SGHTA and CDR2 FQGNSA. This CDR3 is CASSKQGSGNTIYF. The CDR3, as DNA: TGTGCCAGCAGCAAACAGGGCTCTGGAAACACCATATATTTT.

V and J are TRBV11-1 and TRBJ2-4, with D possibly TRBD2 on 6 matching bases. CDR3 length equals 15 residues. V was pared by 5 bases and J by 7 bases, with 18 bases between. Germline-derived CDR1 and CDR2 are SGHAT and FQDESV (reference sequence). The DNA for the CDR3 is TGTGCCAGCAGCGTTAGGGAGGATTTCCGGAACATTCAGTACTTC. Its protein is CASSVREDFRNIQYF.

This clone was observed a handful of times. The V call is TRBV2, the J call TRBJ2-2; TRBD2 matches at 13 bases. The CDR3 runs to 18 residues. Unmatched junction bases numbered 4, after V lost 1 base and J lost 2 bases. Germline-derived CDR1 and CDR2 are SNHLY and FYNNEI. This chain's CDR3 is CASSEVRLAGGNTGELFF. CDR3 nucleotides: TGTGCCAGCAGTGAAGTACGACTAGCGGGGGGAAACACCGGGGAGCTGTTTTTT. Together with reference TRBV2 and TRBJ2-2, the CDR3 gives the full variable domain: EPEVTQTPSHQVTQMGQEVILRCVPISNHLYFYWYRQILGQKVEFLVSFYNNEISEKSEIFDDQFSVERPDGSNFTLKIRSTKLEDSAMYFCASSEVRLAGGNTGELFFGEGSRLTVL.

The chain links TRBV25-1 to TRBJ1-2; the D gene is possibly TRBD1 (5 bases). CDR3 size: 14 residues. Germline lookup yields CDR1 MGHDK and CDR2 SYGVNS. With 5 bases removed from V and 4 bases from J, the gap between germline ends came to 14 bases. CDR3 residues: CASSPPDSIYGYTF. CDR3 nucleotide sequence: TGTGCCAGCAGTCCGCCAGACAGCATCTATGGCTACACCTTC.

The rearrangement uses TRBV18 and TRBJ1-1; the match to TRBD1 covers 9 bases. Looked up from germline, CDR1 is KGHSH and CDR2 is LQKENI. The ends lost 2 bases at V and 4 bases at J; junction bases unmatched: 2. This CDR3 spans 14 amino acids. The CDR3 bases are TGTGCCAGCTCACCAGGACAGGGGAGCACTGAAGCTTTCTTT. Protein sequence: CASSPGQGSTEAFF.

This chain links TRBV30 with TRBJ1-4, with no clear D. With 5 bases removed from V and 5 bases from J, the gap between germline ends came to 12 bases. The CDR3 sequence is 13 residues long. Germline V lookup: CDR1 GTSNPN, CDR2 SVGIG (reference sequence). This chain's CDR3 is CAWLGGENEKLFF. CDR3 bases: TGTGCCTGGTTGGGCGGGGAGAATGAAAAACTGTTTTTT. The full variable domain, with the rest looked up from reference TRBV30 and TRBJ1-4, is SQTIHQWPATLVQPVGSPLSLECTVEGTSNPNLYWYRQAAGRGLQLLFYSVGIGQISSEVPQNLSASRPQDRQFILSSKKLLLSDSGFYLCAWLGGENEKLFFGSGTQLSVL.

The chain has TRBV4-3 and TRBJ2-7, with D possibly matching TRBD1 (7 bases). The CDR3 covers 15 residues. The germline V and J ends were trimmed by 5 bases and 1 base, with 15 bases remaining between them. From germline, CDR1 is LGHNA and CDR2 YSLEER. Here the CDR3 reads CASSGGRGRSYEQYF. The DNA of the CDR3 is TGCGCCAGCAGCGGCGGCAGGGGGAGGTCCTACGAGCAGTACTTC.

The chain couples TRBV10-3 to TRBJ2-7; D ambiguous. The CDR3 loop spans 13 amino acids. Trimming removed 7 bases from V and 3 bases from J, with 13 bases in between. CDR1 and CDR2 (germline): ENHRY, SYGVKD. The CDR3, as DNA: TGTGCCATCAAAAGGGTTTGGGACTACGAGCAGTACTTC. It is translated as CAIKRVWDYEQYF.

This clone was detected only a few times. V gene TRBV11-3 combines with J gene TRBJ2-1; TRBD2 matches 7 bases. V shed 1 base and J 1 base; nucleotides not matched to a gene: 10. The germline V gene encodes CDR1 SGHNT and CDR2 YENEEA. The CDR3 consists of 18 residues. The CDR3 here is CASSLGGGGPQSYNEQFF. As DNA, the CDR3 is TGTGCCAGCAGCTTAGGGGGCGGGGGACCCCAGTCCTACAATGAGCAGTTCTTC.

In nucleotides, the CDR3 is TGTGCCAGTAGTATACAGGGGGAAAGGAACACTGAAGCTTTCTTT. Encoded protein: CASSIQGERNTEAFF. The chain recombines TRBV19 with TRBJ1-1; 7 bases match TRBD1. Germline CDR1 reads LNHDA; CDR2 reads SQIVND (reference sequence). The ends lost 2 bases at V and 1 base at J; junction bases unmatched: 4. This CDR3 has 15 amino acids.

The V gene is TRBV7-2, the J gene TRBJ1-2, with 7 bases lining up with TRBD1. The CDR3 is 15 residues long. V dropped 2 bases and J dropped 3; count of bases not matched to a gene: 6. Germline CDR1 SGHTA, CDR2 FQGNSA. The CDR3 nucleotides are TGTGCCAGCAGCTTAACACCGGGACAGCACTATGGCTACACCTTC. Translated: CASSLTPGQHYGYTF.

The chain uses TRBV13 and TRBJ2-3; D may be TRBD2 (6 bases). Between the trimmed V and J ends, which lost 5 bases and 3 bases, there was a span of 21 bases. The germline V gene encodes CDR1 PRHDT and CDR2 FYEKMQ (reference sequence). There are 17 residues in the CDR3. The CDR3 nucleotides read TGTGCCAGCAGCCTCAGGCGGACTACGCTTGGGACAGATACGCAGTATTTT. This sequence encodes CASSLRRTTLGTDTQYF.